This TCR beta chain is drawn from a study of vaccination and CD4 T cells after COVID-19 (dated by TCRdb to between 2021 and 2023). Looking at the study overall: Every convalescent patient had a positive nasal swab PCR test for SARS-CoV-2, with mild disease in roughly 10 patients and severe disease in one. The convalescent cohort comprised six males and four females, including two Hispanic individuals, seven Caucasians, two Asians and one multiracial person. Each participant got two doses of either the Pfizer-BioNTech BNT162b2 vaccine (n=8) or the Moderna mRNA-1273 vaccine (n=2). Post-COVID blood samples were collected from convalescent patients a median of around 96 days after diagnosis, with a range of roughly 35 to 170 days. The time from the second vaccine dose to post-vaccine blood sampling had a median of roughly 77 days and ranged from 14 to 241 days. Culture stimuli were overlapping spike peptide pools from SARS-CoV-2 and from the common cold coronaviruses HCoV-NL63, HCoV-OC43 and HCoV-229E. Control cultures used a CEFX viral epitope pool as positive control, an HIV-1 Nef peptide pool as negative control, or no peptide. In 10 COVID-19 convalescent patients and a handful of infection-naive healthy vaccine recipients, the spike-specific CD4+ TCR repertoire before mRNA vaccination was compared with the repertoire after mRNA vaccination. General findings and caveats noted by the study authors: The median number of SARS-CoV-2-reactive clonotypes rose from around 20 after infection to some 40 after vaccination, but the change was not significant. The number of convalescent patients in the study was relatively small, and the study did not examine early timepoints following natural infection. Of the vaccine-specific clones in convalescent patients, 304 of 307, or nearly all, reacted only to SARS-CoV-2 spike and did not cross-react with common cold coronaviruses. Among the post-vaccine SARS-CoV-2-reactive clones in convalescent patients, a median approximately 86% showed up only after vaccination, which suggests vaccine-specific priming.

V is cut by 1 base and J by 2 bases, and the space between the germline ends is 14 bases. CDR1 and CDR2 were assigned from the germline V gene (reference sequence) as LGHDT and YNNKEL. From its cysteine to its phenylalanine, the CDR3 spans 16 amino acids. Just CDR3 DNA is preserved here, 48 bases in frame from base 1. As for this clonotype: Its antigen remains undetermined. Base qualities are missing; no much larger clone stands one base away.

The label giving this sample's treatment or condition can be read as: approximately 9-day PBMC culture with coronavirus spike peptide pools or control peptides (ViraFEST assay). The ViraFEST assay was used in the study, in which antigen-specific T cells were expanded with peptide pools and expanded clonotypes were subsequently identified by TCR sequencing. The convalescent patients' positive SARS-CoV-2 PCR tests fell between March and December 2020, which was before the Alpha, Beta and Delta variants emerged in the United States. Approximately 2.1 million PBMCs per well were cultured in IMDM with approximately 5% human AB serum and 7.5 to 10 IU/ml IL-2, plus 10 ug/ml peptide pools. On days 3 and 7, half of the culture medium was replaced with fresh IL-2-containing medium. After 10 to 11 days of culture, CD4+ T cells were isolated by negative selection using the EasySep CD4+ T cell isolation kit. Ficoll-Paque Plus gradient centrifugation was used to isolate PBMCs from whole blood, and the isolated PBMCs were then either used fresh or cryopreserved at -140C. Culture conditions were generally each tested in triplicate wells.

Libraries were made using PCR. DNA from cultured CD4+ T cells was subjected to TCR sequencing with the Oncomine TCR Beta short-read assay at the Johns Hopkins FTIC core. The QIAamp micro DNA kit was used to extract genomic DNA from the cultured CD4+ T cells. Oncomine TCR Beta libraries made from cultured CD4+ T cells were pooled using unique dual indexes and sequenced on an Illumina iSeq 100. The source study handled its data this way. Non-productive sequences were removed, and CDR3s not starting with C, not ending with F or W, or shorter than 7 amino acids were discarded. The MANAFEST web application was used to identify antigen-specific clonotypes by comparing peptide-stimulated wells against reference wells and other culture wells. To be called positive, a clone needed an FDR below 0.05, an odds ratio above 5, and a productive frequency above 0.1% in at least two of three replicate wells. A clonotype was classed as cross-reactive if the clonotype showed significant expansion both in SARS-CoV-2 spike wells and in at least one common cold coronavirus spike condition. Levenshtein distances (stringdist) and unrooted phylogenetic trees (ape) in R version 3.6.1 were used to assess CDR3 homology. The public reads were quality trimmed at Q25 with fastp and then assembled into clones with MiXCR by TCRdb, keeping productive beta chains. Each record represents a unique CDR3 protein, reported with the most common genes and DNA among its rows. V and J calls and clone size were set by TCRdb, not the authors. The sample yields roughly 13,000 distinct CDR3 sequences; roughly two thirds were counted once. The top ten clonotypes cover over 10% of the sample.

Sequences were obtained from CD4+ T cells from blood, cultured in vitro. The sequence was obtained from a human donor who had recovered from COVID-19. Recombination connected TRBV3-1 to TRBJ1-2, with the D gene call left open. The nucleotide sequence reads TGTGCCAGCAGCCAAGGTTTGGACGGCCGGAACTATGGCTACACCTTC. It codes for CASSQGLDGRNYGYTF.